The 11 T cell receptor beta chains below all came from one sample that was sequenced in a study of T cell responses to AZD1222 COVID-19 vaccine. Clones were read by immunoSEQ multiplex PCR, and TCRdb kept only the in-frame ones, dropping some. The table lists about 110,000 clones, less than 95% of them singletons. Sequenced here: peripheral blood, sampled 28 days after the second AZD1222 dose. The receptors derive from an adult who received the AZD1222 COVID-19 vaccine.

The CDR3 loop is CASSPVLGGQETQYF. CDR3 nucleotides: TGTGCCAGCAGCCCCGTCCTAGGCGGACAAGAGACCCAGTACTTC. This chain connects TRBV7-3 to TRBJ2-5; D ambiguous. Trimming took off 5 bases at V and 2 bases at J, with 15 bases between the two ends. This CDR3 is built from 15 residues. The germline CDR1 and CDR2 sequences are SGHTA and FQGTGA.

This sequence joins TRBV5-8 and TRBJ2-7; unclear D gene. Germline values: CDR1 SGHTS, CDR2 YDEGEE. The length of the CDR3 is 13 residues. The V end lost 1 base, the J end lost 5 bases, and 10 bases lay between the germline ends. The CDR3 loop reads CASSLFLKNEQYF. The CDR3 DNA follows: TGTGCCAGCAGCTTGTTCTTGAAGAACGAGCAGTACTTC.

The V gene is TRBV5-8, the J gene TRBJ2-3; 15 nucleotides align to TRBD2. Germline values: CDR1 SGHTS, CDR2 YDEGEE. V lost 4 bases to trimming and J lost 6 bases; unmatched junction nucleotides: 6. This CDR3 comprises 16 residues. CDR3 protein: CASSPGTSGGSDTQYF. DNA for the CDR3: TGTGCCAGCAGCCCGGGGACTAGCGGGGGGTCCGATACGCAGTATTTT.

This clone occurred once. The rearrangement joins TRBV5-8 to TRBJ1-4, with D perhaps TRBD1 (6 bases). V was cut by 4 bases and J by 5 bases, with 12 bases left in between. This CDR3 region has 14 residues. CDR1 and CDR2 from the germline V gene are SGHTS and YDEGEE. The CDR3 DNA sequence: TGTGCCAGCAGCCAGGGGACGGGAAATGAAAAACTGTTTTTT. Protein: CASSQGTGNEKLFF.

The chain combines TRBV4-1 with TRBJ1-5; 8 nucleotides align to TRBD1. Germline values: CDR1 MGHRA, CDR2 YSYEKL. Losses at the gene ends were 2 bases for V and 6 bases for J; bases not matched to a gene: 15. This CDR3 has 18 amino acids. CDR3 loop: CASSQQPSGQGVSQPQHF. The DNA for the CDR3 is TGCGCCAGCAGCCAACAGCCCAGTGGACAGGGAGTGAGTCAGCCCCAGCATTTT.

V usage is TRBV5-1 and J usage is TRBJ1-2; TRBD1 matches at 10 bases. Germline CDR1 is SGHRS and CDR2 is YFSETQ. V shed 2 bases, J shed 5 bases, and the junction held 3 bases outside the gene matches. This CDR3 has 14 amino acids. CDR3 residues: CASSFGQGEYGYTF. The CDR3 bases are TGCGCCAGCAGCTTCGGACAGGGGGAGTATGGCTACACCTTC.

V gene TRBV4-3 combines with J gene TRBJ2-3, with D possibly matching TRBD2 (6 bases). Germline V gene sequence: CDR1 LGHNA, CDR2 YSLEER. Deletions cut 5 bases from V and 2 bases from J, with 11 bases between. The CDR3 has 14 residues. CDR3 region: CASSASDYTDTQYF. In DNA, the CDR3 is TGCGCCAGCAGCGCGTCGGACTACACAGATACGCAGTATTTT.

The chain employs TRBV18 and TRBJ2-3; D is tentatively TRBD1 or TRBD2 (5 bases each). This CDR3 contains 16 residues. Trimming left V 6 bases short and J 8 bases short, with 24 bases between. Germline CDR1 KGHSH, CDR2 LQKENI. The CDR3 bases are TGTGCCAGCTCTCAGCCCCCGGGGCAAGTCGTAGCTACGCAGTATTTT. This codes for CASSQPPGQVVATQYF.

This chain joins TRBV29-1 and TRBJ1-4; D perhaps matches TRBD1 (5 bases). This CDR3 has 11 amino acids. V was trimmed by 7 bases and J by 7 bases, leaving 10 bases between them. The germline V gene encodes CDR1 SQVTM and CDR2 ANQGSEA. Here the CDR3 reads CSEPGGEKLFF. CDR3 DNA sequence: TGCAGCGAACCCGGGGGTGAAAAACTGTTTTTT.

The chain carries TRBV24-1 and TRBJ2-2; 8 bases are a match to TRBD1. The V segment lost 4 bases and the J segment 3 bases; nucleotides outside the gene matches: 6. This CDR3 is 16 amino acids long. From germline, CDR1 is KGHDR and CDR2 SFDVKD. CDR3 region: CATSEPGTGYTGELFF. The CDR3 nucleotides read TGTGCCACCAGTGAGCCCGGGACAGGCTACACCGGGGAGCTGTTTTTT.

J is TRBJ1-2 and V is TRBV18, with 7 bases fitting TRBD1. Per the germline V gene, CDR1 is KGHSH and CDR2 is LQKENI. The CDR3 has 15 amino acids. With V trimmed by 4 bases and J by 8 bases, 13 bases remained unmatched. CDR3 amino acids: CASSLRQGGVRGYTF. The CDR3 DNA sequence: TGTGCCAGCTCACTACGACAGGGTGGGGTCCGCGGCTACACCTTC.